Below are 17 T cell receptor beta chains sequenced from a single sample in a study of early T cells in non-severe SARS-CoV-2 infection. Each CDR3 protein is one row after TCRdb ran MiXCR on the 5' RACE reads. This table holds just over 95,000 distinct CDR3 sequences, 9.5% to 12% found once. Material: whole blood. Receptors originate from an adult who was a healthcare worker with PCR-confirmed SARS-CoV-2 infection or an uninfected control (not recorded which).

This clonotype was observed at least ten times. V and J are TRBV6-4 and TRBJ1-5, with TRBD1 matching over 9 bases. The CDR3 totals 19 residues. Trimming at V came to 5 bases and at J to 1 base, leaving 15 bases not matched to a gene. The V gene's germline CDR1 is MRHNA and CDR2 SNTAGT. In nucleotides, the CDR3 is TGTGCCAGCAGTCCTCCGGACAGGGGAGTCCGTGGGAGCAATCAGCCCCAGCATTTT. It specifies CASSPPDRGVRGSNQPQHF.

This clonotype was detected a few times. The chain recombines TRBV9 with TRBJ1-1, with D possibly being TRBD1 (5 bases). V lost 3 bases, J lost 3 bases, and 12 bases lay in between. The CDR3 has 14 amino acids. Germline CDR1 SGDLS, CDR2 YYNGEE. DNA for the CDR3: TGTGCCAGCAGCGCCAGGGCTGGGTACACTGAAGCTTTCTTT. Protein: CASSARAGYTEAFF.

This chain connects TRBV18 to TRBJ1-6; a weak D match, TRBD1 (6 bases). The V and J ends lost 3 bases and 17 bases respectively, with 14 bases between them. CDR3 length equals 12 residues. Germline V CDR1 and CDR2: KGHSH, LQKENI. CDR3 coding DNA: TGTGCCAGCTCACCGGGGGCACCCACCATCCACTTT. It codes for CASSPGAPTIHF.

This clonotype was detected many times. The chain links TRBV21-1 to TRBJ2-3; the table gives TRBD1 as D, unverified against the DNA. TRBV21-1 is labeled a pseudogene. This CDR3 spans 18 amino acids. The CDR3 DNA is TGTGCCAGCAGCAAAGGGCCCGGGGTAGCGAGTAGCACAGATACGCAGTATTTT. Amino acid sequence: CASSKGPGVASSTDTQYF.

The chain couples TRBV12-3 or TRBV12-4 to TRBJ2-7; D uncertain. Trimming removed 2 bases at V and 2 bases at J, with 10 bases between. The CDR3 covers 14 residues. The CDR3 protein is CASSLSLDAYEQYF. The CDR3 coding sequence is TGTGCCAGCAGTTTATCGCTAGATGCCTACGAGCAGTACTTC.

This clonotype was seen a few times. The chain combines TRBV12-3 or TRBV12-4 with TRBJ2-1, with 8 nucleotides matching TRBD2. The V segment lost 3 bases and the J segment 2 bases; nucleotides outside the gene matches: 6. The CDR3 runs 16 residues. CDR3 region: CASSFLLAEPYNEQFF. CDR3 DNA: TGTGCCAGCAGTTTTCTACTAGCGGAACCCTACAATGAGCAGTTCTTC.

This clonotype was counted only a few times. The CDR3 DNA follows: TGCGCCAGCAGCCCTCGGGACCTTGCCAGCACAGATACGCAGTATTTT. Protein: CASSPRDLASTDTQYF. The V gene is TRBV4-1, the J gene TRBJ2-3; D possibly matches TRBD1 or TRBD2 (5 bases each). The CDR3 totals 16 residues. Germline V gene sequence: CDR1 MGHRA, CDR2 YSYEKL. V was cut by 4 bases and J by 0 bases, with 14 bases left in between.

This clonotype appeared a few times. This rearrangement joins TRBV12-3 or TRBV12-4 to TRBJ2-2; D is perhaps TRBD1 (5 bases). V was pared by 2 bases and J by 2 bases, with 9 bases between. The CDR3 has 15 residues. This chain's CDR3 is CASSLWGTNTGELFF. CDR3 DNA: TGTGCCAGCAGTTTATGGGGCACCAACACCGGGGAGCTGTTTTTT.

The J gene is TRBJ2-5, the V gene TRBV29-1; D not certain. The CDR3 extends over 13 amino acids. Germline V lookup: CDR1 SQVTM, CDR2 ANQGSEA. Between the trimmed V and J ends, which lost 3 bases and 1 base, there was a span of 9 bases. CDR3 nucleotides: TGCAGCGTTGAGGTCAGACTCCAAGAGACCCAGTACTTC. Translated: CSVEVRLQETQYF.

Concerning this clonotype itself: A much larger clone differs by one base, so this may be a read error. This chain links TRBV5-7 with TRBJ2-7; 10 bases agree with TRBD1. TRBV5-7 is annotated as an ORF whose role is uncertain. The CDR3 is 14 amino acids. As DNA, the CDR3 is TGTGTCAGCAGCGGGACAGGGGCGGACTACGAGCAGTACTTC. Translated: CVSSGTGADYEQYF.

This clonotype occurred many times. The chain is built from TRBV11-2 and TRBJ2-2, with 9 bases matching TRBD1. Germline-derived CDR1 and CDR2 are SGHAT and FQNNGV. CDR3 size: 16 residues. V shed 5 bases and J 3 bases; nucleotides not matched to a gene: 7. In DNA form, the CDR3 reads TGTGCCAGCAGCCATAACAGGGGGCTGGACACCGGGGAGCTGTTTTTT. The encoded protein is CASSHNRGLDTGELFF.

The genes are TRBV5-1 and TRBJ1-2; D is unresolved. Germline CDR1 is SGHRS and CDR2 is YFSETQ. CDR3 length equals 15 residues. The ends were cut back, 0 bases at V and 1 base at J, with 10 bases in the middle. Here the CDR3 reads CASSLGRIFNYGYTF. The CDR3 DNA sequence: TGCGCCAGCAGCTTGGGACGGATATTTAACTATGGCTACACCTTC.

The CDR3: CSARQGAPGNTIYF. Here the CDR3 DNA reads TGCAGTGCTCGACAGGGGGCTCCTGGAAACACCATATATTTT. The rearrangement joins TRBV20-1 to TRBJ1-3; 10 bases are a match to TRBD1. Germline CDR1 DFQATT, CDR2 SNEGSKA (reference sequence). This CDR3 is 14 amino acids long. With 5 bases clipped from V and 2 bases from J, the junction kept 3 bases outside the gene matches.

This clonotype was counted ten times or more. The chain joins TRBV7-9 to TRBJ1-4, with D hard to call. The CDR3 totals 16 residues. Trimming took 1 base from V and 0 from J, leaving 9 bases between them. Germline lookup yields CDR1 SEHNR and CDR2 FQNEAQ (reference sequence). This CDR3 is CASSLGRSATNEKLFF. CDR3 bases: TGTGCCAGCAGCTTAGGTCGGAGTGCAACTAATGAAAAACTGTTTTTT.

The sample holds many counts of this clonotype. The V and J genes are TRBV20-1 and TRBJ2-3, with D uncertain. The CDR3 has 13 residues. Per the germline V gene, CDR1 is DFQATT and CDR2 is SNEGSKA (reference sequence). Between the trimmed V and J ends, which lost 1 base and 0 bases, there was a span of 5 bases. The CDR3 is CSARVGSTDTQYF. The CDR3 bases are TGCAGTGCTAGAGTGGGTAGCACAGATACGCAGTATTTT.

The V and J genes are TRBV5-1 and TRBJ1-1; the D gene is possibly TRBD1 (5 bases). The CDR3 has 14 amino acids. V dropped 0 bases and J dropped 8 bases, with 14 bases sitting between them. Germline CDR1 and CDR2: SGHRS and YFSETQ. The DNA for the CDR3 is TGCGCCAGCAGCTTGGGGTCCAGCGGGGGAGAAGCTTTCTTT. Translated: CASSLGSSGGEAFF. Looking up the rest from reference TRBV5-1 and TRBJ1-1 gives the full variable domain: KAGVTQTPRYLIKTRGQQVTLSCSPISGHRSVSWYQQTPGQGLQFLFEYFSETQRNKGNFPGRFSGRQFSNSRSEMNVSTLELGDSALYLCASSLGSSGGEAFFGQGTRLTVV.

The CDR3 protein is CASSTGLGDTGELFF. CDR3 nucleotides: TGTGCCAGCAGCACGGGACTAGGGGACACCGGGGAGCTGTTTTTT. The gene calls are TRBV5-4 and TRBJ2-2, with TRBD2 identical over 8 bases. V dropped 4 bases and J dropped 3; count of bases not matched to a gene: 5. The germline V gene has CDR1 SGHNT and CDR2 YYREEE (reference sequence). The CDR3 extends over 15 amino acids.